This record concerns one TCR beta chain sequence. This entry belongs to a study of T cell changes during pregnancy in multiple sclerosis. Libraries were prepared by immunoSEQ multiplex PCR; TCRdb keeps only in-frame clonotypes and omits some of them. The table includes roughly 50,000 clones, almost 95% detected once. Germline CDR1 reads DFQATT; CDR2 reads SNEGSKA (reference sequence). This CDR3 comprises 11 residues. V was clipped by 6 bases and J by 4 bases, with 10 bases between them. The clonotype was recovered from a female donor with multiple sclerosis, enrolled in a pregnancy study. The V gene is TRBV20-1, the J gene TRBJ2-7; TRBD2 is a possible D gene (6 bases). This specimen was CD4+ T cells from peripheral blood mononuclear cells, taken in the third trimester of pregnancy. The CDR3 DNA reads TGCAGTGCCGGGGCGGGGTACGAGCAGTACTTC. Translated: CSAGAGYEQYF.